Listed below are T cell receptor beta chains from one sample, sequenced in a study of technical replicates of blood from a handful of donors. This table comes from immunoSEQ multiplex PCR, and its TCRdb copy is limited to in-frame clones, with some not included. The sample comprises tens of thousands of clones, roughly nine tenths of which are singletons, and roughly 0.4% rests with the top ten. Material: T cells isolated from PBMCs. These receptors originate from a human donor in good health. Some clones in this sample may be carry-over from other donors' samples. The CDR3 runs from the conserved cysteine through the conserved F or W. The D gene is left open where the match is weak. Clone size is shown for a subset of rows, as once, few, many or a class of expanded clone.

CDR3 protein	CDR3 DNA	V gene	clone size	D gene	J gene
CASSQEEIQGNTIYF	TGTGCCAGCAGCCAAGAGGAGATCCAAGGAAACACCATATATTTT	TRBV4-2	once	.	TRBJ1-3
CASSNTPGTGSQLFF	TGTGCCAGCAGTAACACTCCCGGGACAGGGTCTCAACTGTTTTTT	TRBV6-5	.	TRBD1	TRBJ1-4
CASSLDGFQGRDEQFF	TGTGCCAGCAGCTTAGACGGCTTCCAGGGTAGGGATGAGCAGTTCTTC	TRBV11-2	.	.	TRBJ2-1
CASSIRDTQYF	TGTGCCAGCAGTATACGGGATACGCAGTATTTT	TRBV6-6	.	.	TRBJ2-3
CASSLTIAGGLGTQYF	TGCGCCAGCAGCTTAACAATAGCGGGAGGGCTTGGGACCCAGTACTTC	TRBV5-1	.	TRBD2	TRBJ2-5
CASRPEVANTGELFF	TGTGCCAGCAGACCCGAGGTAGCTAACACCGGGGAGCTGTTTTTT	TRBV27	.	.	TRBJ2-2
CASSGHLDQPQHF	TGTGCCAGCAGTGGACACTTAGATCAGCCCCAGCATTTT	TRBV28	.	.	TRBJ1-5
CASSSHPGTANSGANVLTF	TGTGCCAGCAGTTCCCACCCCGGGACAGCCAACTCTGGGGCCAACGTCCTGACTTTC	TRBV28	.	TRBD1	TRBJ2-6
CASSQGGSGAWNIQYF	TGTGCCAGCAGCCAAGGGGGTAGCGGGGCCTGGAACATTCAGTACTTC	TRBV7-2	once	TRBD2	TRBJ2-4
CSVVPSGNYGYTF	TGCAGCGTTGTCCCTTCAGGGAACTATGGCTACACCTTC	TRBV29-1	.	.	TRBJ1-2
CASTLRVRFQNTEAFF	TGTGCCAGCACCCTGAGAGTCAGGTTCCAGAACACTGAAGCTTTCTTT	TRBV6-6	.	.	TRBJ1-1
CASSYLTENYGYTF	TGTGCCAGCAGTTACCTCACGGAGAACTATGGCTACACCTTC	TRBV6-5	.	.	TRBJ1-2
CASSLGQQETQYF	TGTGCCAGCAGTTTGGGCCAGCAAGAGACCCAGTACTTC	TRBV28	.	.	TRBJ2-5
CASSFFRGGAYEQYF	TGTGCCAGCAGCTTCTTTCGAGGGGGGGCCTACGAGCAGTACTTC	TRBV7-9	.	.	TRBJ2-7
CASSEEQASTDTQYF	TGTGCCAGCAGTGAAGAACAGGCTAGCACAGATACGCAGTATTTT	TRBV6-1	.	.	TRBJ2-3
CASRRTVLGSYEQYF	TGTGCCAGCAGGAGGACAGTACTTGGTTCCTACGAGCAGTACTTC	TRBV2	.	.	TRBJ2-7
CASKGASPYEQYF	TGTGCCAGCAAGGGGGCCAGCCCATACGAGCAGTACTTC	TRBV2	.	TRBD1	TRBJ2-7
CASSYSDTPAYEQYF	TGTGCCAGCAGTTACTCGGACACTCCGGCCTACGAGCAGTACTTC	TRBV6-6	.	.	TRBJ2-7
CARPGTSGSYEQYF	TGTGCCAGACCCGGGACTAGCGGCTCCTACGAGCAGTACTTC	TRBV19	few	TRBD2	TRBJ2-7
CASSEGGTGQDGYTF	TGTGCCAGCAGTGAAGGCGGGACAGGGCAAGATGGCTACACCTTC	TRBV6-1	.	TRBD1	TRBJ1-2
CASTRVTEAFF	TGTGCCAGCACAAGAGTAACTGAAGCTTTCTTT	TRBV2	.	.	TRBJ1-1
CASSLYGTWGDNEQFF	TGTGCCAGCAGTTTATATGGGACATGGGGAGACAATGAGCAGTTCTTC	TRBV28	.	.	TRBJ2-1
CASSPDLFSQPQHF	TGTGCCAGCTCACCAGATCTCTTTAGCCAGCCCCAGCATTTT	TRBV18	.	.	TRBJ1-5
CSVGEGGEQYF	TGCAGCGTTGGTGAGGGTGGCGAGCAGTACTTC	TRBV29-1	.	.	TRBJ2-7
CASNPSAGPHSPLHF	TGTGCCAGCAATCCTTCCGCAGGCCCTCATTCACCCCTCCACTTT	TRBV6-1	.	.	TRBJ1-6
CASSIGGWDTEAFF	TGTGCCAGCAGTATAGGGGGCTGGGACACTGAAGCTTTCTTT	TRBV5-6	.	TRBD1	TRBJ1-1
CASREQGSAYEQYF	TGCGCCAGCAGGGAACAGGGGTCGGCCTACGAGCAGTACTTC	TRBV10-2	.	TRBD1	TRBJ2-7
CASSLMWRGGTDTQYF	TGTGCCAGCAGCTTGATGTGGCGGGGAGGCACAGATACGCAGTATTTT	TRBV7-9	.	.	TRBJ2-3
CASSWTGTEAFF	TGTGCCAGCAGTTGGACAGGCACTGAAGCTTTCTTT	TRBV6-5	.	TRBD1	TRBJ1-1
CASRPGTGLNQPQHF	TGTGCCAGCAGGCCCGGGACAGGCCTCAATCAGCCCCAGCATTTT	TRBV6-5	.	TRBD1	TRBJ1-5
CASSDWKGTGGYGYTF	TGTGCCAGCAGTGACTGGAAGGGGACAGGGGGCTATGGCTACACCTTC	TRBV6-4	.	TRBD1	TRBJ1-2
CASSTPGQGEVEAGNTIYF	TGTGCCAGCAGCACGCCGGGACAGGGAGAAGTGGAAGCTGGAAACACCATATATTTT	TRBV7-8	.	TRBD1	TRBJ1-3
CASRGGLNEKLFF	TGTGCCAGCAGAGGGGGCCTGAATGAAAAACTGTTTTTT	TRBV28	.	TRBD1	TRBJ1-4
CASNNKIDRGNTGELFF	TGTGCCAGCAACAATAAAATCGACAGGGGAAACACCGGGGAGCTGTTTTTT	TRBV7-9	once	TRBD1	TRBJ2-2
CAYRDRATYNEQFF	TGTGCCTACCGGGACAGGGCAACCTACAATGAGCAGTTCTTC	TRBV30	.	TRBD1	TRBJ2-1
CASSLERGGRETQYF	TGTGCCAGCAGCTTAGAACGGGGGGGCCGTGAGACCCAGTACTTC	TRBV7-8	.	TRBD2	TRBJ2-5
CASSSSYEQYF	TGTGCCAGCAGTTCCAGTTACGAGCAGTACTTC	TRBV28	.	.	TRBJ2-7
CASKNPGQHEAFF	TGTGCCAGTAAAAACCCGGGACAGCATGAAGCTTTCTTT	TRBV19	.	TRBD1	TRBJ1-1
CASSPPIKQFPHWAFF	TGTGCCAGCTCACCACCGATAAAACAGTTCCCCCACTGGGCTTTCTTT	TRBV18	few	.	TRBJ1-1
CASSPRGGNQPQHF	TGCGCCAGCAGCCCCAGGGGTGGCAATCAGCCCCAGCATTTT	TRBV5-1	.	.	TRBJ1-5
CASIGSGRSGDNEQFF	TGTGCCAGCATTGGTAGCGGGAGATCAGGGGACAATGAGCAGTTCTTC	TRBV2	.	TRBD2	TRBJ2-1